The rows below give T cell receptor beta chains drawn from one sample of a study of cytomegalovirus exposure and HLA in healthy donors. Repertoires were generated with immunoSEQ multiplex PCR, while TCRdb's copy carries only in-frame clones and drops some. The sample includes some 110,000 clones, 55% to 80% of them seen just once. The specimen was PBMCs. These receptor sequences come from a woman younger than 45 in good health and CMV-seronegative. Both conserved end residues are part of each CDR3. Fields, in order: J gene, clone size, D gene, V gene, CDR3 protein, CDR3 DNA. D genes are given only for firm matches. The size field is filled for only some rows; it gives once, few, many or a size class.

J gene: TRBJ1-2
clone size: .
D gene: TRBD1
V gene: TRBV9
CDR3 protein: CASSAGGGNYGYTF
CDR3 DNA: TGTGCCAGCAGCGCAGGGGGTGGTAACTATGGCTACACCTTC

J gene: TRBJ2-1
clone size: few
D gene: TRBD1
V gene: TRBV25-1
CDR3 protein: CASSEPDRDNEQFF
CDR3 DNA: TGTGCCAGCAGCGAACCGGACAGGGACAATGAGCAGTTCTTC

J gene: TRBJ2-7
clone size: .
D gene: .
V gene: TRBV29-1
CDR3 protein: CSVEGHGSFEQYF
CDR3 DNA: TGCAGCGTTGAGGGACACGGGTCGTTCGAGCAGTACTTC

J gene: TRBJ2-1
clone size: .
D gene: .
V gene: TRBV6-6
CDR3 protein: CASRPGSSYNEQFF
CDR3 DNA: TGTGCCAGCCGTCCAGGAAGCTCCTACAATGAGCAGTTCTTC

J gene: TRBJ2-2
clone size: .
D gene: TRBD1
V gene: TRBV9
CDR3 protein: CASSVGRDRVTGELFF
CDR3 DNA: TGTGCCAGCAGCGTAGGTCGGGACAGGGTCACCGGGGAGCTGTTTTTT

J gene: TRBJ2-5
clone size: .
D gene: TRBD1
V gene: TRBV7-9
CDR3 protein: CASSRYGTGQETQYF
CDR3 DNA: TGTGCCAGCAGCCGCTACGGGACAGGACAAGAGACCCAGTACTTC

J gene: TRBJ2-3
clone size: .
D gene: TRBD2
V gene: TRBV2
CDR3 protein: CASSGSGRTDTQYF
CDR3 DNA: TGTGCCAGCAGTGGTAGCGGGCGCACAGATACGCAGTATTTT

J gene: TRBJ1-5
clone size: .
D gene: .
V gene: TRBV19
CDR3 protein: CASTPGGGSYSNQPQHF
CDR3 DNA: TGTGCCAGTACCCCGGGGGGGGGCTCCTATAGCAATCAGCCCCAGCATTTT

J gene: TRBJ1-4
clone size: many
D gene: TRBD1
V gene: TRBV6-1
CDR3 protein: CASVTGPVGEKLFF
CDR3 DNA: TGTGCCAGTGTGACAGGGCCCGTCGGGGAAAAACTGTTTTTT

J gene: TRBJ1-2
clone size: .
D gene: TRBD1
V gene: TRBV4-1
CDR3 protein: CASSPRDSLAYTF
CDR3 DNA: TGCGCCAGCAGCCCCCGGGACAGTTTGGCCTACACCTTC

J gene: TRBJ2-3
clone size: .
D gene: .
V gene: TRBV9
CDR3 protein: CASSLLASTDTQYF
CDR3 DNA: TGTGCCAGCAGCCTTCTAGCGAGCACAGATACGCAGTATTTT

J gene: TRBJ2-7
clone size: few
D gene: TRBD2
V gene: TRBV19
CDR3 protein: CASRRASGIAYEQYF
CDR3 DNA: TGTGCCAGTAGGAGGGCCAGCGGGATAGCCTACGAGCAGTACTTC

J gene: TRBJ2-3
clone size: few
D gene: TRBD1
V gene: TRBV12-5
CDR3 protein: CASGLQTGKGGTDTQYF
CDR3 DNA: TGTGCTAGTGGTTTGCAGACAGGGAAGGGGGGCACAGATACGCAGTATTTT

J gene: TRBJ1-1
clone size: .
D gene: .
V gene: TRBV5-1
CDR3 protein: CASSLAPDRNTEAFF
CDR3 DNA: TGCGCCAGCAGCTTGGCCCCAGACAGGAACACTGAAGCTTTCTTT

J gene: TRBJ2-7
clone size: .
D gene: .
V gene: TRBV27
CDR3 protein: CASSFWRLGGPYEQYF
CDR3 DNA: TGTGCCAGCAGTTTTTGGCGACTCGGGGGGCCCTACGAGCAGTACTTC

J gene: TRBJ2-3
clone size: .
D gene: .
V gene: TRBV9
CDR3 protein: CASSVERHSTDTQYF
CDR3 DNA: TGTGCCAGCAGCGTAGAAAGACATAGCACAGATACGCAGTATTTT

J gene: TRBJ2-1
clone size: .
D gene: .
V gene: TRBV6-1
CDR3 protein: CASTLDRSSYNEQFF
CDR3 DNA: TGTGCCAGCACCTTAGACAGGAGCTCCTACAATGAGCAGTTCTTC

J gene: TRBJ1-1
clone size: .
D gene: TRBD1
V gene: TRBV5-1
CDR3 protein: CASSLVMGQGTEAFF
CDR3 DNA: TGCGCCAGCAGCTTGGTTATGGGACAGGGGACTGAAGCTTTCTTT

J gene: TRBJ1-6
clone size: .
D gene: .
V gene: TRBV7-2
CDR3 protein: CASSPGFSSYNSPLHF
CDR3 DNA: TGTGCCAGCAGTCCAGGTTTTAGCTCCTATAATTCACCCCTCCACTTT

J gene: TRBJ2-1
clone size: .
D gene: TRBD2
V gene: TRBV5-1
CDR3 protein: CASSFTSGVYNEQFF
CDR3 DNA: TGCGCCAGCAGCTTTACTAGCGGGGTGTACAATGAGCAGTTCTTC

J gene: TRBJ2-1
clone size: once
D gene: TRBD1
V gene: TRBV4-2
CDR3 protein: CASSQSTGTGINEQFF
CDR3 DNA: TGTGCCAGCAGCCAATCCACCGGGACAGGGATAAATGAGCAGTTCTTC

J gene: TRBJ2-3
clone size: .
D gene: .
V gene: TRBV2
CDR3 protein: CASRGHPADTQYF
CDR3 DNA: TGTGCCAGCAGGGGACACCCGGCAGATACGCAGTATTTT

J gene: TRBJ1-5
clone size: .
D gene: TRBD1
V gene: TRBV6-1
CDR3 protein: CASSVRGNSNQPQHF
CDR3 DNA: TGTGCCAGCAGCGTCAGGGGGAATAGCAATCAGCCCCAGCATTTT

J gene: TRBJ1-1
clone size: .
D gene: .
V gene: TRBV5-8
CDR3 protein: CASSSIQGISEAFF
CDR3 DNA: TGTGCCAGCAGCTCCATACAGGGAATATCTGAAGCTTTCTTT

J gene: TRBJ1-6
clone size: .
D gene: .
V gene: TRBV6-5
CDR3 protein: CASSYSWGDYNSPLHF
CDR3 DNA: TGTGCCAGCAGTTACTCCTGGGGGGACTATAATTCACCCCTCCACTTT

J gene: TRBJ2-3
clone size: few
D gene: .
V gene: TRBV7-6
CDR3 protein: CASSPRGASERDTQYF
CDR3 DNA: TGTGCCAGCAGCCCAAGGGGTGCTAGCGAACGAGATACGCAGTATTTT

J gene: TRBJ2-2
clone size: .
D gene: TRBD2
V gene: TRBV4-1
CDR3 protein: CASSQSPYGGGSAGELFF
CDR3 DNA: TGCGCCAGCAGCCAAAGCCCTTACGGGGGAGGGTCGGCCGGGGAGCTGTTTTTT

J gene: TRBJ2-1
clone size: .
D gene: TRBD2
V gene: TRBV2
CDR3 protein: CASSDGTSFEQFF
CDR3 DNA: TGTGCCAGCAGTGACGGGACTAGCTTTGAGCAGTTCTTC

J gene: TRBJ2-7
clone size: .
D gene: .
V gene: TRBV30
CDR3 protein: CAWDYDYEQYF
CDR3 DNA: TGTGCCTGGGACTATGATTACGAGCAGTACTTC

J gene: TRBJ1-6
clone size: .
D gene: .
V gene: TRBV6-5
CDR3 protein: CASSLPPESNSPLHF
CDR3 DNA: TGTGCCAGCAGCCTTCCCCCGGAGAGTAATTCACCCCTCCACTTT

J gene: TRBJ2-2
clone size: .
D gene: .
V gene: TRBV4-3
CDR3 protein: CASSQAKDTGNTGELFF
CDR3 DNA: TGCGCCAGCAGCCAAGCTAAGGACACTGGGAACACCGGGGAGCTGTTTTTT

J gene: TRBJ2-7
clone size: .
D gene: TRBD2
V gene: TRBV30
CDR3 protein: CAWSGPGLGPSYEQYF
CDR3 DNA: TGTGCCTGGAGTGGGCCGGGACTAGGGCCCTCCTACGAGCAGTACTTC

J gene: TRBJ2-7
clone size: .
D gene: TRBD2
V gene: TRBV6-5
CDR3 protein: CASSYSGSGSGEQYF
CDR3 DNA: TGTGCCAGCAGTTACTCGGGTAGCGGGAGTGGTGAGCAGTACTTC

J gene: TRBJ1-2
clone size: .
D gene: .
V gene: TRBV27
CDR3 protein: CASSLAGFGYGYTF
CDR3 DNA: TGTGCCAGCAGTTTGGCCGGGTTCGGCTATGGCTACACCTTC

J gene: TRBJ2-7
clone size: .
D gene: TRBD2
V gene: TRBV7-8
CDR3 protein: CASSSGTSSYEQYF
CDR3 DNA: TGTGCCAGCAGCTCCGGGACTAGCTCCTACGAGCAGTACTTC

J gene: TRBJ2-2
clone size: few
D gene: TRBD2
V gene: TRBV6-4
CDR3 protein: CASSQAGDATGELFF
CDR3 DNA: TGTGCCAGCAGTCAAGCGGGAGACGCCACCGGGGAGCTGTTTTTT

J gene: TRBJ2-4
clone size: .
D gene: .
V gene: TRBV7-2
CDR3 protein: CASSLVGREVAKNIQYF
CDR3 DNA: TGTGCCAGCAGCTTAGTAGGCAGGGAGGTAGCCAAAAACATTCAGTACTTC

J gene: TRBJ2-5
clone size: .
D gene: .
V gene: TRBV29-1
CDR3 protein: CSVTLQGSFETQYF
CDR3 DNA: TGCAGCGTGACCCTACAGGGTTCGTTTGAGACCCAGTACTTC

J gene: TRBJ2-5
clone size: few
D gene: .
V gene: TRBV7-9
CDR3 protein: CASTEAQGPQETQYF
CDR3 DNA: TGTGCCAGCACCGAAGCCCAGGGGCCTCAAGAGACCCAGTACTTC

J gene: TRBJ1-1
clone size: .
D gene: TRBD1
V gene: TRBV28
CDR3 protein: CASSPGTELNTEAFF
CDR3 DNA: TGTGCCAGCAGTCCTGGGACAGAACTGAACACTGAAGCTTTCTTT

J gene: TRBJ2-4
clone size: .
D gene: TRBD2
V gene: TRBV28
CDR3 protein: CASSLPSGEKNIQYF
CDR3 DNA: TGTGCCAGCAGTTTACCTAGCGGGGAGAAAAACATTCAGTACTTC

J gene: TRBJ2-1
clone size: .
D gene: TRBD2
V gene: TRBV6-4
CDR3 protein: CASSDRGLAGHNEQFF
CDR3 DNA: TGTGCCAGCAGTGATCGGGGACTAGCGGGTCACAATGAGCAGTTCTTC

J gene: TRBJ1-5
clone size: .
D gene: .
V gene: TRBV19
CDR3 protein: CASSIVAGNQPQHF
CDR3 DNA: TGTGCCAGTAGTATTGTGGCAGGCAATCAGCCCCAGCATTTT

J gene: TRBJ2-7
clone size: .
D gene: .
V gene: TRBV7-2
CDR3 protein: CASTQGGSLGEQYF
CDR3 DNA: TGTGCCAGCACCCAGGGAGGCAGCCTGGGCGAGCAGTACTTC

J gene: TRBJ2-4
clone size: .
D gene: .
V gene: TRBV6-1
CDR3 protein: CASTEGRRDIQYF
CDR3 DNA: TGTGCCAGCACCGAAGGACGGCGGGACATTCAGTACTTC

J gene: TRBJ2-3
clone size: .
D gene: .
V gene: TRBV2
CDR3 protein: CASSVGSPVEGTQYF
CDR3 DNA: TGTGCCAGCAGTGTGGGGAGCCCAGTGGAGGGTACGCAGTATTTT

J gene: TRBJ2-5
clone size: .
D gene: .
V gene: TRBV14
CDR3 protein: CASSQGPSRQETQYF
CDR3 DNA: TGTGCCAGCAGCCAAGGGCCTAGCAGACAAGAGACCCAGTACTTC

J gene: TRBJ2-7
clone size: .
D gene: .
V gene: TRBV2
CDR3 protein: CASSDFRDEQYF
CDR3 DNA: TGTGCCAGCAGTGACTTCCGGGACGAGCAGTACTTC

J gene: TRBJ2-1
clone size: .
D gene: .
V gene: TRBV30
CDR3 protein: CAWSVPGSSEQFF
CDR3 DNA: TGTGCCTGGAGTGTACCCGGGAGTAGTGAGCAGTTCTTC

J gene: TRBJ2-7
clone size: .
D gene: TRBD1
V gene: TRBV15
CDR3 protein: CATSRDFTGQGYEQYF
CDR3 DNA: TGTGCCACCAGCAGAGATTTCACGGGACAGGGGTACGAGCAGTACTTC